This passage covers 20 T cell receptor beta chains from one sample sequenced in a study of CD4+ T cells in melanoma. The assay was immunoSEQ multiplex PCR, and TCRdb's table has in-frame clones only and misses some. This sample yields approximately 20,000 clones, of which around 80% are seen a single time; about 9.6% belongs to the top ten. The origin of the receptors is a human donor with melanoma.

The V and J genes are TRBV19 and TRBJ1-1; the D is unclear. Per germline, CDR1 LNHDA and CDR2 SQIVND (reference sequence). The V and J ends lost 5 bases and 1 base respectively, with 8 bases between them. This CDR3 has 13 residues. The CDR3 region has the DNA TGTGCCAGTAGTGCTTGGGGGAACACTGAAGCTTTCTTT. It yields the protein CASSAWGNTEAFF.

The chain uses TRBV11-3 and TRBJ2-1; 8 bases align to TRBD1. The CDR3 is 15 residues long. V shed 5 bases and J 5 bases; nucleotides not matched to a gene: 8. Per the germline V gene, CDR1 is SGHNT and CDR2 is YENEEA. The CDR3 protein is CASSRGQGLHNEQFF. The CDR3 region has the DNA TGTGCCAGCAGCCGCGGACAGGGATTGCACAATGAGCAGTTCTTC.

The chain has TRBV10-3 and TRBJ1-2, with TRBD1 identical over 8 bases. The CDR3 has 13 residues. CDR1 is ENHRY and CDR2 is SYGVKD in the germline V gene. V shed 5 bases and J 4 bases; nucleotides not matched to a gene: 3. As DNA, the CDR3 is TGTGCCATCAGTCAGGGGGCAGTCTATGGCTACACCTTC. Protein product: CAISQGAVYGYTF.

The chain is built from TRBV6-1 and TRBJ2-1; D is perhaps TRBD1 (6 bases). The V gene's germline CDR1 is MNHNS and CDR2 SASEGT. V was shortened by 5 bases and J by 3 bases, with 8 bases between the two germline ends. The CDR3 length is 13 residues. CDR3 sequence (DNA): TGTGCCAGCAGTAGACAGGACTACAATGAGCAGTTCTTC. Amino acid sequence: CASSRQDYNEQFF.

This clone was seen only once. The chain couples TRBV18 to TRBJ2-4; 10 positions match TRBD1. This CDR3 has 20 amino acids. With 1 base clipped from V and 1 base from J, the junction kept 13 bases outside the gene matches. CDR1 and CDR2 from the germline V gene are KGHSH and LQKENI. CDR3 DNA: TGTGCCAGCTCACCACTCTCGGGACAGGGGACGCAGAGGGCCAAAAACATTCAGTACTTC. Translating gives CASSPLSGQGTQRAKNIQYF.

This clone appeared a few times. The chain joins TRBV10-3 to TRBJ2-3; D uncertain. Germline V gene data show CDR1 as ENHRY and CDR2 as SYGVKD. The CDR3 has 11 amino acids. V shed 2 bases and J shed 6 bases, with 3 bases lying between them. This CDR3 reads CAISERDTQYF. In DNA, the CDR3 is TGTGCCATCAGTGAGCGGGATACGCAGTATTTT.

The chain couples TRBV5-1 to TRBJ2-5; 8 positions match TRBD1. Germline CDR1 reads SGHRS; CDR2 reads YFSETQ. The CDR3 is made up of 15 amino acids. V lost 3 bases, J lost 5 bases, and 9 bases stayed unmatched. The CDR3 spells CASSSNGQGGETQYF. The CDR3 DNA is TGCGCCAGCAGCTCGAATGGACAGGGAGGTGAGACCCAGTACTTC. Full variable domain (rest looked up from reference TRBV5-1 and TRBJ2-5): KAGVTQTPRYLIKTRGQQVTLSCSPISGHRSVSWYQQTPGQGLQFLFEYFSETQRNKGNFPGRFSGRQFSNSRSEMNVSTLELGDSALYLCASSSNGQGGETQYFGPGTRLLVL.

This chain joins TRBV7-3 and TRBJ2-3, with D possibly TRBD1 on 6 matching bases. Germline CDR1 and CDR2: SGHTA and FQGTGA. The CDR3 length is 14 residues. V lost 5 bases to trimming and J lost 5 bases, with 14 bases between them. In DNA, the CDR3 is TGTGCCAGCAGCCCCACTGGGGGCCAAGATACGCAGTATTTT. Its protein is CASSPTGGQDTQYF.

For the CDR3, the DNA is TGTGCCAGTAGTATAAAGGGACTAGCCGCAGATACGCAGTATTTT. As protein: CASSIKGLAADTQYF. The V gene is TRBV19, the J gene TRBJ2-3; 9 bases are a match to TRBD2. Germline V gives CDR1 LNHDA, CDR2 SQIVND (reference sequence). The V segment lost 2 bases and the J segment 4 bases; nucleotides outside the gene matches: 4. This CDR3 contains 15 residues.

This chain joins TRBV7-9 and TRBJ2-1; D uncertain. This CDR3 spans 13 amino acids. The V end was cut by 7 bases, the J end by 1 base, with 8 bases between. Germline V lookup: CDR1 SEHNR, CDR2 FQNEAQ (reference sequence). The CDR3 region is CASTLGSYNEQFF. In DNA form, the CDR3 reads TGTGCCAGCACTCTGGGGTCCTACAATGAGCAGTTCTTC.

As DNA, the CDR3 is TGTGCCTGGAGTGTAAACGGCCGAAACACCATATATTTT. Protein: CAWSVNGRNTIYF. The chain combines TRBV30 with TRBJ1-3; D not resolved. V was clipped by 0 bases and J by 5 bases, with 8 bases between them. This CDR3 has 13 residues. The V gene's germline CDR1 is GTSNPN and CDR2 SVGIG (reference sequence).

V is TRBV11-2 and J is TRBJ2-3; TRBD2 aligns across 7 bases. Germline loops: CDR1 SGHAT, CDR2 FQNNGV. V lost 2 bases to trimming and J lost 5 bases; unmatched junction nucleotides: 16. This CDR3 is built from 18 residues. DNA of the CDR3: TGTGCCAGCAGCTTATCAGCTGGTGGGGGGGAGTACGGAGATACGCAGTATTTT. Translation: CASSLSAGGGEYGDTQYF.

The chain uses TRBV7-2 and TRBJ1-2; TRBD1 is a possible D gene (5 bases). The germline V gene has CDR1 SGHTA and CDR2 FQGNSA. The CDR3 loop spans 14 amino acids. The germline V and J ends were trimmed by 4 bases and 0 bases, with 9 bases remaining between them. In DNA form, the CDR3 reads TGTGCCAGCAGCTGGGGCGGGTCTAACTATGGCTACACCTTC. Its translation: CASSWGGSNYGYTF. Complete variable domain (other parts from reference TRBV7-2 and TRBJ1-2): GAGVSQSPSNKVTEKGKDVELRCDPISGHTALYWYRQSLGQGLEFLIYFQGNSAPDKSGLPSDRFSAERTGGSVSTLTIQRTQQEDSAVYLCASSWGGSNYGYTFGSGTRLTVV.

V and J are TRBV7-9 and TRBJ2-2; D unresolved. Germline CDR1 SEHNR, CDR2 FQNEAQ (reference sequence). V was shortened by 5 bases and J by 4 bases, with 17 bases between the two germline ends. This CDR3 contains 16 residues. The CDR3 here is CASSTGAGFFTGELFF. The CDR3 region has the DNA TGTGCCAGCAGCACTGGTGCAGGATTTTTCACCGGGGAGCTGTTTTTT.

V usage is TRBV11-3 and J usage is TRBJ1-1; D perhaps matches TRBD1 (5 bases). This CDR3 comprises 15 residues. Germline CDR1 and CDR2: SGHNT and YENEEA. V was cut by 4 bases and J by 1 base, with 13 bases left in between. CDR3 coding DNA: TGTGCCAGCAGCTCGAACAGGTCAAGGAACACTGAAGCTTTCTTT. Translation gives CASSSNRSRNTEAFF.

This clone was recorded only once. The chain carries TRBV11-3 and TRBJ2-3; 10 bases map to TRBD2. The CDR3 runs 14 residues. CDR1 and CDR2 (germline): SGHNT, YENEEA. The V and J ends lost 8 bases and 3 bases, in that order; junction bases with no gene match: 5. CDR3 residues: CASAAGGWTDTQYF. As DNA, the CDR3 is TGTGCCAGCGCAGCGGGGGGGTGGACAGATACGCAGTATTTT.

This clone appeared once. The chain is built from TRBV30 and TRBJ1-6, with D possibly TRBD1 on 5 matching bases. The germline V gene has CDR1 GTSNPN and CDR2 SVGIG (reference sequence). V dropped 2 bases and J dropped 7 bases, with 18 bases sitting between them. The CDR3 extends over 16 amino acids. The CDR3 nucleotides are TGTGCCTGGAGTACCCCCACGACAGAAATCAATTCACCCCTCCACTTT. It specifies CAWSTPTTEINSPLHF.

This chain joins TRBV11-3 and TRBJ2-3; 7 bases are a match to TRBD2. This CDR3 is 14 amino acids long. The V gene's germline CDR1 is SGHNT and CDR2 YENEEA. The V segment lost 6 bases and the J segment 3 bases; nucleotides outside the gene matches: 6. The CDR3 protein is CASRRSGGTDTQYF. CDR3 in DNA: TGTGCCAGCAGGCGGTCGGGGGGTACAGATACGCAGTATTTT.

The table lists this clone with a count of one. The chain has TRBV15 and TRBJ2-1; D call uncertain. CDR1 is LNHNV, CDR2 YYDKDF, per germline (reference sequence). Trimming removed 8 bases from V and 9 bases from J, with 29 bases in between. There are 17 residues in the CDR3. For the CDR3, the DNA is TGTGCCACCTCCAACATCGGCTATGCGGCCCCGGAAGGTGAGCAGTTCTTC. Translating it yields CATSNIGYAAPEGEQFF.

CDR3 sequence: CASSPTGTYGYTF. The CDR3, as DNA: TGCGCCAGCAGTCCCACAGGCACCTATGGCTACACCTTC. The chain couples TRBV10-2 to TRBJ1-2; possible D gene TRBD1, 5 bases. Trimming removed 5 bases from V and 4 bases from J, with 11 bases in between. Germline CDR1 is WSHSY and CDR2 is SAAADI. This CDR3 region has 13 residues.